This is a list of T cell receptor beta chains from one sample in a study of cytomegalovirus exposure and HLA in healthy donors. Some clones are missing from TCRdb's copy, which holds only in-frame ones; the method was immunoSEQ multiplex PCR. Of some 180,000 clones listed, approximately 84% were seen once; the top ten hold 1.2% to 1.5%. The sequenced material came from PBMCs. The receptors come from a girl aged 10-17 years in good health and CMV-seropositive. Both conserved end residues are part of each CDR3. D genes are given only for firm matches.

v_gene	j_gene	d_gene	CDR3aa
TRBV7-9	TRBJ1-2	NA	CASSLDRVNYGYTF
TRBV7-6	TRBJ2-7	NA	CASSLALEYWWRVSEQYF
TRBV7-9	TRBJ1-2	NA	CASSLGAQDGYTF
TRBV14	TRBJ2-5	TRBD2	CASSELAGAMGETQYF
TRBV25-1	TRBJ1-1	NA	CASSRTGLTEAFF
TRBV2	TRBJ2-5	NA	CASSEAPGQETQYF
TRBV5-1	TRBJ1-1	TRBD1	CASSRDRGKPTEAFF
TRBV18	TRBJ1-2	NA	CASSPNRDPYGYTF
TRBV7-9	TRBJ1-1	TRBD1	CSSSFRGTEAFF
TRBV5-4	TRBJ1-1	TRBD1	CASSQDRGGTEAFF
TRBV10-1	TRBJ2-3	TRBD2	CASSAAPGLATTDTQYF
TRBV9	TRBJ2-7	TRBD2	CASSRGLAGGAYEQYF
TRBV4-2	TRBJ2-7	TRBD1	CASSHGQGPYEQYF
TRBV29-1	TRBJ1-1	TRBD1	CSVEGQGNTEAFF
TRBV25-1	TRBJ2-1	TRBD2	CASSEGLAGGTTQFF
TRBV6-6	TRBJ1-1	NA	CASSSYREGDTEAFF
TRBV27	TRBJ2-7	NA	CASSQGGSYEQYF
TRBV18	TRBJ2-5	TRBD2	CASSPRLARLPQETQYF
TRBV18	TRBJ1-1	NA	CASSPRPDSMNTEAFF
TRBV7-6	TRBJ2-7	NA	CASSLLIESPHEQYF
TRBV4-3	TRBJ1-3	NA	CASSQDWAGVGNTIYF
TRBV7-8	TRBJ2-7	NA	CASGERTSYEQYF
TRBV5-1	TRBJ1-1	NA	CASSLDRNTEAFF
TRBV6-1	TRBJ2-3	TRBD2	CASSVSGSIDTQYF
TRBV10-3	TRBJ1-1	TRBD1	CAIDLTGRGTEAFF
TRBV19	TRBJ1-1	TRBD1	CASSIRGQDTEAFF
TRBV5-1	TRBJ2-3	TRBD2	CASSLEGSGTFADTQYF
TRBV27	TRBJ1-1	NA	CASSLWGGAVNTEAFF
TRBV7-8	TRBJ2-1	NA	CASSPRTAAYNEQFF
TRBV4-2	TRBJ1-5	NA	CASSQDRDQPQHF
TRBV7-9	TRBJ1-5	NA	CSSSRGDQPQHF
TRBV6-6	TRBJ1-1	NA	CASIGQLNTEAFF
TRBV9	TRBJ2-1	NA	CASSVSLTRFTYNEQFF
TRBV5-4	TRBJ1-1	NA	CASSLALEAFF
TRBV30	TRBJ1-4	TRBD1	CAWSGIGDRDFSTNEKLFF
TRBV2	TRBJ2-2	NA	CASSGPGRELFF
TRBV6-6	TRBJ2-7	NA	CASSSSLATIYEQYF
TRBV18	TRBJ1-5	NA	CASSPAPRGSNQPQHF
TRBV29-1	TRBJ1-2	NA	CSVPIGGYGYTF
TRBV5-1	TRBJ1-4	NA	CASSLGGGGEKLFF
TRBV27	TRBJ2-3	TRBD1	CASSFLDRVYGTDTQYF